The rows below give T cell receptor beta chains drawn from one sample of a study of technical replicates of blood from several donors. Produced via immunoSEQ multiplex PCR; TCRdb's table is partial and in-frame only. This table has about 75,000 clones, roughly 91% appearing once. What was sequenced was T cells isolated from PBMCs. The receptors come from a human donor in good health. Some clones in this sample may be carry-over from other donors' samples. Both conserved end residues are part of each CDR3. A D gene is named only where the DNA matches it firmly. Clone size is stated in some rows and not others, as once, few, many or a class when expanded.

cdr3_nt cdr3_aa clone_size j_call d_call v_call
TGTGCCAGCAGCACTAGTGAGCGAGAGGACAATGAGCAGTTCTTC CASSTSEREDNEQFF - TRBJ2-1 - TRBV7-9
TGTGCCAGCAGTGAAAGGTTGGGGGGTAACAATCAGCCCCAGCATTTT CASSERLGGNNQPQHF - TRBJ1-5 - TRBV6-1
TGTGCCAGTAGTGTGACAGGGAACACTGAAGCTTTCTTT CASSVTGNTEAFF - TRBJ1-1 - TRBV19
TGTGCCAGCAGTTTTTACTATGATTCCCGCATGAACACTGAAGCTTTCTTT CASSFYYDSRMNTEAFF once TRBJ1-1 - TRBV27
TGTGCCAGCAGTTATAACGCGGGGGTCTCAGATACGCAGTATTTT CASSYNAGVSDTQYF - TRBJ2-3 TRBD2 TRBV6-5
TGTGCCAGCAGTAATCGGGGGGATCGGCAGCAGTACTTC CASSNRGDRQQYF - TRBJ2-7 TRBD2 TRBV27
TGTGCCAGCAGCTCACCATTTCTCCGAGCCGGCACTGAAGCTTTCTTT CASSSPFLRAGTEAFF - TRBJ1-1 - TRBV11-2
TGTGCCAGCAGCGGGACAGCTGGGGCCAACGTCCTGACTTTC CASSGTAGANVLTF - TRBJ2-6 TRBD1 TRBV2
TGTGCCAGCAGTCTAAGACAGGGGAGGTACCAAGAGACCCAGTACTTC CASSLRQGRYQETQYF - TRBJ2-5 TRBD1 TRBV2
TGTGCCAGCAGTGAGGACAGGTTAAGGGACACTGAAGCTTTCTTT CASSEDRLRDTEAFF - TRBJ1-1 TRBD1 TRBV6-1
TGCAGCGTAGGCTTAGGACAGGGAGGTGGCTACACCTTC CSVGLGQGGGYTF - TRBJ1-2 TRBD1 TRBV29-1
TGTGCCAGCAGTGAAGCTCAGGCATACGGCTATGGCTACACCTTC CASSEAQAYGYGYTF - TRBJ1-2 - TRBV2
TGCGCCAGCAGCTTGGACAGGGCCGGCTACACCTTC CASSLDRAGYTF - TRBJ1-2 - TRBV5-1
TGTGCCAGCAGCCAGCATCTACAGGGAACCTCCTACAATGAGCAGTTCTTC CASSQHLQGTSYNEQFF few TRBJ2-1 - TRBV2
TGCGCCAGCAGCCAGGCGGACAGGGATCACTATGGCTACACCTTC CASSQADRDHYGYTF - TRBJ1-2 TRBD1 TRBV4-1
TGTGCCAGCAGAGGACAGGGGGTTTACTCTGGAAACACCATATATTTT CASRGQGVYSGNTIYF - TRBJ1-3 TRBD1 TRBV25-1
TGCGCCAGCAGCTACAGGGGACGGCTACAAGAGACCCAGTACTTC CASSYRGRLQETQYF - TRBJ2-5 TRBD1 TRBV5-1
TGTGCCTGGAGTGGACAGGGCAGTCAGCCCCAGCATTTT CAWSGQGSQPQHF - TRBJ1-5 TRBD1 TRBV30
TGTGCCAGCAGCCCTAGACTAGCGGGGGGCCCCCGCCCCGGGGAGCTGTTTTTT CASSPRLAGGPRPGELFF - TRBJ2-2 TRBD2 TRBV2
TGTGCCAGCAGCGACAGTAGCACAGATACGCAGTATTTT CASSDSSTDTQYF - TRBJ2-3 - TRBV14
TGCGCCAGCAGCCAAGATCCCGGGTCCGGGTCCGAGACCCAGTACTTC CASSQDPGSGSETQYF - TRBJ2-5 - TRBV4-1
TGTGCCTGGGGAAACAGGGAAGAGACCCAGTACTTC CAWGNREETQYF - TRBJ2-5 - TRBV30
TGCGCCAGCAGCCAAGACGAGAGACAGGGGGTACACGAGCAGTACTTC CASSQDERQGVHEQYF - TRBJ2-7 TRBD1 TRBV4-1
TGTGCCAGCAGCTACCAGGGGACGGGGACAGATACGCAGTATTTT CASSYQGTGTDTQYF once TRBJ2-3 - TRBV7-6
TGCGCCAGCAGCCAAGATCCGCGAATACAAGAGACCCAGTACTTC CASSQDPRIQETQYF - TRBJ2-5 - TRBV4-1
TGTGCCAGCAGCCCCCGGGAGTCCAGCGAGCAGTACTTC CASSPRESSEQYF - TRBJ2-7 - TRBV9
TGTGCCAGCAGCCGATCGACTAGCGGGAATCAGGAGCTGTTTTTT CASSRSTSGNQELFF - TRBJ2-2 TRBD2 TRBV28
TGTGCCAGCAGCTACGGGACAGGAGTCAAAGAGACCCAGTACTTC CASSYGTGVKETQYF once TRBJ2-5 TRBD1 TRBV13
TGTGCCAGCTCTCCGGGAGGTTCGACAGATACGCAGTATTTT CASSPGGSTDTQYF - TRBJ2-3 TRBD2 TRBV5-4
TGCGCCAGCAGCTTGGTAGCACGGGGGGGCCCCGCGGATACGCAGTATTTT CASSLVARGGPADTQYF - TRBJ2-3 TRBD2 TRBV5-1
TGTGCCTGGAGACCAGGGGTAATTTTAAGGTCTGAAGCTTTCTTT CAWRPGVILRSEAFF - TRBJ1-1 - TRBV30
TGTGCCAGCAGCCAAGATGGTGCGGGGGCTAACTATGGCTACACCTTC CASSQDGAGANYGYTF - TRBJ1-2 - TRBV4-2
TGCAGCGCCCGAGGACAGGGTGCTGAAGCTTTCTTT CSARGQGAEAFF - TRBJ1-1 TRBD1 TRBV29-1
TGTGCCTGGAGAGAGGGACAGGGAATGAGCACTGAAGCTTTCTTT CAWREGQGMSTEAFF - TRBJ1-1 TRBD1 TRBV30
TGTGCCAGCAGTTTATTGGACAGGCGACGGGAAGCTTTCTTT CASSLLDRRREAFF - TRBJ1-1 TRBD1 TRBV28